The 27 T cell receptor beta chains in this list originate from one sample, sequenced in a study of blood T cell repertoires in COVID-19. Using immunoSEQ multiplex PCR, the repertoire was profiled, and TCRdb retains in-frame clones only, with some absent. The sample carries some 300,000 clones, around 84% recorded once. Sequenced material: PBMCs or T cells enriched from blood (not recorded which). These receptors were taken from a man younger than 40 who had recovered from COVID-19.

CDR3 bases: TGTGCCAGCAGCCTCTCGGGACTAGCGGGAGTTGACGAGCAGTACTTC. Its protein is CASSLSGLAGVDEQYF. This chain uses TRBV21-1 with TRBJ2-7; the table gives TRBD2 as D, unverified against the DNA. TRBV21-1 represents a pseudogene. This CDR3 spans 16 amino acids.

This chain connects TRBV5-4 to TRBJ2-3, with 7 bases identical to TRBD2. The germline gives CDR1 SGHNT, CDR2 YYREEE (reference sequence). The CDR3 spans 15 residues. V lost 2 bases to trimming and J lost 5 bases; unmatched junction nucleotides: 8. CDR3 loop: CASSFVAREGDTQYF. The CDR3 DNA reads TGTGCCAGCAGCTTTGTCGCCAGGGAGGGAGATACGCAGTATTTT.

As for this clone: This same CDR3 is encoded by further DNA sequences in the sample. The V gene is TRBV9, the J gene TRBJ2-3, with unresolved D. V lost 0 bases and J lost 0, with 5 bases in between. The CDR3 is 14 amino acids. CDR1 and CDR2 from the germline V gene are SGDLS and YYNGEE. In DNA, the CDR3 is TGTGCCAGCAGCGTAGGACAAAGCACAGATACGCAGTATTTT. It translates to CASSVGQSTDTQYF. Based on the CDR3 plus reference TRBV9 and TRBJ2-3, the full variable domain is DSGVTQTPKHLITATGQRVTLRCSPRSGDLSVYWYQQSLDQGLQFLIQYYNGEERAKGNILERFSAQQFPDLHSELNLSSLELGDSALYFCASSVGQSTDTQYFGPGTRLTVL.

V gene TRBV3-1 (or the pseudogene TRBV3-2) combines with J gene TRBJ1-1; 7 nucleotides match TRBD1. The V gene end was trimmed by 0 bases and the J gene end by 13 bases; junction bases not matched to a gene: 17. The CDR3 consists of 16 residues. Germline loops: CDR1 LGHDT, CDR2 YNNKEL (reference sequence). The CDR3 nucleotides are TGTGCCAGCAGCCAAGATCGTCTGAGTGTGGGACAGCCGTATTTCTTT. Translating gives CASSQDRLSVGQPYFF.

This clone was observed a few times. This rearrangement joins TRBV7-9 to TRBJ2-6; no definite D call. With 4 bases removed from V and 4 bases from J, the gap between germline ends came to 14 bases. Germline V gene data show CDR1 as SEHNR and CDR2 as FQNEAQ (reference sequence). The CDR3 has 16 amino acids. Here the CDR3 reads CASSSWSASGANVLTF. CDR3 DNA sequence: TGTGCCAGCAGCTCCTGGAGTGCCTCCGGGGCCAACGTCCTGACTTTC.

The chain carries TRBV19 and TRBJ1-2; TRBD1 aligns across 7 bases. The germline V gene encodes CDR1 LNHDA and CDR2 SQIVND (reference sequence). This CDR3 contains 15 residues. V lost 6 bases, J lost 4 bases, and 11 bases stayed unmatched. The CDR3 DNA follows: TGTGCCAGTAGCACCTGGGACAGTCGCTCCTATGGCTACACCTTC. Amino acid sequence: CASSTWDSRSYGYTF.

This chain connects TRBV13 to TRBJ2-1, with D possibly matching TRBD2 (7 bases). This CDR3 comprises 15 residues. The germline V and J ends were trimmed by 0 bases and 15 bases, with 21 bases remaining between them. From germline, CDR1 is PRHDT and CDR2 FYEKMQ (reference sequence). The CDR3 DNA follows: TGTGCCAGCAGCTTAGGCCTTAATACAGGGAGGGACCCGTTCTTC. This sequence encodes CASSLGLNTGRDPFF.

This chain uses TRBV11-2 with TRBJ2-5, with D possibly matching TRBD2 (5 bases). V lost 6 bases and J lost 5, with 13 bases in between. Germline lookup yields CDR1 SGHAT and CDR2 FQNNGV. CDR3 size: 13 residues. CDR3 DNA sequence: TGTGCCAGCAGGGGCTCAACGGGGGAGACCCAGTACTTC. This sequence encodes CASRGSTGETQYF.

The V gene is TRBV6-4, the J gene TRBJ1-1, with TRBD1 as a possible D gene (6 bases). Germline CDR1 is MRHNA and CDR2 is SNTAGT. V lost 7 bases to trimming and J lost 4 bases, with 19 bases between them. CDR3 size: 15 residues. The CDR3, as DNA: TGTGCCAGCAAGGGGGAGGGCACGAGGAGCACTGAAGCTTTCTTT. Its translation is CASKGEGTRSTEAFF.

The rearrangement joins TRBV4-1 to TRBJ2-7, with 8 bases fitting TRBD2. Germline V gene sequence: CDR1 MGHRA, CDR2 YSYEKL. The CDR3 totals 15 residues. V dropped 1 base and J dropped 7; count of bases not matched to a gene: 9. CDR3 protein: CASSQVLSGSFEQYF. In nucleotides, the CDR3 is TGCGCCAGCAGCCAAGTGCTGAGCGGGAGTTTTGAGCAGTACTTC.

V gene TRBV5-4 combines with J gene TRBJ1-2; D gene uncertain. Trimming shortened V by 6 bases and J by 1 base, and 10 bases separated the two germline ends. CDR3 length: 13 amino acids. CDR1 is SGHNT and CDR2 is YYREEE in the germline V gene (reference sequence). The CDR3 loop is CASTLRGNYGYTF. The CDR3 DNA reads as TGTGCCAGCACCCTGCGCGGTAACTATGGCTACACCTTC.

The chain combines TRBV11-2 with TRBJ1-4; a weak D match, TRBD1 (5 bases). Germline V gene data show CDR1 as SGHAT and CDR2 as FQNNGV. This CDR3 has 14 amino acids. V shed 6 bases and J shed 3 bases, with 11 bases lying between them. The CDR3 is CASSDGGSNEKLFF. CDR3 nucleotide sequence: TGTGCCAGCAGTGACGGGGGATCTAATGAAAAACTGTTTTTT.

The J gene is TRBJ2-2, the V gene TRBV11-2; 8 bases fit TRBD1. The germline V gene encodes CDR1 SGHAT and CDR2 FQNNGV. Trimming cost V 1 base and J 0 bases; bases outside gene matches: 7. The CDR3 is 18 amino acids. The CDR3 loop reads CASSLGDRGRPNTGELFF. The CDR3 DNA sequence: TGTGCCAGCAGCTTAGGCGACAGGGGCCGACCGAACACCGGGGAGCTGTTTTTT.

The chain has TRBV10-1 and TRBJ2-2; 7 nucleotides align to TRBD1. This CDR3 spans 14 amino acids. CDR1 is WNHNN, CDR2 SYGVQD, per germline (reference sequence). V lost 5 bases, J lost 7 bases, and 7 bases stayed unmatched. The CDR3 spells CASSPGTVNGELFF. The CDR3 region has the DNA TGCGCCAGCAGTCCGGGGACAGTTAACGGGGAGCTGTTTTTT.

This clone came up a few times. The chain uses TRBV28 and TRBJ2-1, with 16 nucleotides matching TRBD2. Unmatched junction bases numbered 18, after V lost 8 bases and J lost 2 bases. Looked up from germline, CDR1 is MDHEN and CDR2 is SYDVKM. The CDR3 is 21 residues long. The CDR3 region is CASLPRPGTSGGASPYNEQFF. CDR3 DNA sequence: TGTGCCAGCCTCCCCCGACCCGGGACTAGCGGGGGGGCCTCCCCCTACAATGAGCAGTTCTTC.

The chain couples TRBV5-1 to TRBJ2-3, with TRBD2 identical over 14 bases. J was trimmed by 5 bases and V by 4 bases; bases with no gene match: 6. The CDR3 sequence is 16 residues long. Germline lookup yields CDR1 SGHRS and CDR2 YFSETQ. The CDR3 sequence: CASSPGTSGGLDTQYF. DNA for the CDR3: TGCGCCAGCAGCCCGGGGACTAGCGGGGGCCTAGATACGCAGTATTTT.

Here the CDR3 reads CASSIASGRYYNEQFF. The DNA for the CDR3 is TGTGCCAGTAGTATAGCTAGCGGGAGGTACTACAATGAGCAGTTCTTC. This sequence joins TRBV19 and TRBJ2-1, with 11 nucleotides matching TRBD2. The CDR3 covers 16 residues. With V trimmed by 1 base and J by 3 bases, 2 bases remained unmatched. CDR1 and CDR2 (germline): LNHDA, SQIVND (reference sequence). Full variable domain (remainder filled in from reference TRBV19 and TRBJ2-1): DGGITQSPKYLFRKEGQNVTLSCEQNLNHDAMYWYRQDPGQGLRLIYYSQIVNDFQKGDIAEGYSVSREKKESFPLTVTSAQKNPTAFYLCASSIASGRYYNEQFFGPGTRLTVL.

This clone has more than one count but fewer than ten. The chain is built from TRBV4-1 and TRBJ2-6, with D perhaps TRBD1 (6 bases). Germline CDR1 and CDR2: MGHRA and YSYEKL. V lost 0 bases and J lost 3, with 12 bases in between. The CDR3 sequence is 17 residues long. The CDR3 protein is CASSQEYRVSGANVLTF. The CDR3 nucleotides read TGCGCCAGCAGCCAAGAATACAGGGTCAGTGGGGCCAACGTCCTGACTTTC.

A few counts support this clone. The V call is TRBV7-8, the J call TRBJ1-5; maybe TRBD1 (6 bases). The CDR3 loop spans 17 amino acids. V lost 3 bases, J lost 0 bases, and 15 bases lay in between. The germline V gene has CDR1 SGHVS and CDR2 FQNEAQ. The CDR3 here is CASSFITGLDSNQPQHF. The CDR3 nucleotides read TGTGCCAGCAGCTTTATCACAGGGCTGGATAGCAATCAGCCCCAGCATTTT.

This chain uses TRBV29-1 with TRBJ1-4; no firm D call. V was trimmed by 5 bases and J by 0 bases, leaving 10 bases between them. The germline gives CDR1 SQVTM, CDR2 ANQGSEA. This CDR3 is built from 14 residues. CDR3 in amino acids: CSVHRHATNEKLFF. The CDR3 coding sequence is TGCAGCGTTCATAGACACGCAACTAATGAAAAACTGTTTTTT.

V is TRBV7-2 and J is TRBJ2-2; D is perhaps TRBD2 (7 bases). From germline, CDR1 is SGHTA and CDR2 FQGNSA. Deletions cut 1 base from V and 5 bases from J, with 14 bases between. The CDR3 runs 16 residues. Here the CDR3 DNA reads TGTGCCAGCAGCTTAGTGTGGGGGGGCCAAACCGGGGAGCTGTTTTTT. Protein sequence: CASSLVWGGQTGELFF.

This chain connects TRBV5-1 to TRBJ2-7, with 10 bases that match TRBD1. There are 14 residues in the CDR3. V was clipped by 7 bases and J by 3 bases; unmatched bases: 7. Germline CDR1 is SGHRS and CDR2 is YFSETQ. The CDR3 coding sequence is TGCGCCAGCGCCATCGGACAGGGGGTCTACGAGCAGTACTTC. It codes for CASAIGQGVYEQYF.

V gene TRBV4-1 combines with J gene TRBJ2-3; 7 bases line up with TRBD1. V was clipped by 9 bases and J by 5 bases; unmatched bases: 23. Germline CDR1 MGHRA, CDR2 YSYEKL. This CDR3 spans 18 amino acids. CDR3 sequence reads: CASNPTPMTGPGKDTQYF. Here the CDR3 DNA reads TGCGCCAGTAATCCGACCCCAATGACAGGGCCGGGGAAAGATACGCAGTATTTT.

The V call is TRBV3-1 (or the pseudogene TRBV3-2), the J call TRBJ2-1; 14 bases line up with TRBD2. The junction had 7 bases not matched to a gene; V was cut back by 0 bases and J by 3 bases. Germline V gene sequence: CDR1 LGHDT, CDR2 YNNKEL (reference sequence). The CDR3 spans 19 residues. The CDR3 nucleotides read TGTGCCAGCAGCCAAGATGGACTAGCGGGGGGCAATTTCTACAATGAGCAGTTCTTC. Its protein is CASSQDGLAGGNFYNEQFF.

The chain uses TRBV11-3 and TRBJ2-1; no clear D. Trimming cost V 0 bases and J 3 bases, with 6 bases left between them. Germline V CDR1 and CDR2: SGHNT, YENEEA. The CDR3 has 14 residues. CDR3 nucleotide sequence: TGTGCCAGCAGCTTAGATCTCTACTACAATGAGCAGTTCTTC. This sequence encodes CASSLDLYYNEQFF.

J is TRBJ2-3 and V is TRBV11-3, with TRBD1 matching over 8 bases. Germline V gene data show CDR1 as SGHNT and CDR2 as YENEEA. V lost 4 bases, J lost 5 bases, and 11 bases stayed unmatched. This CDR3 comprises 16 residues. The CDR3 sequence: CASSSIARGRGDTQYF. Here the CDR3 DNA reads TGTGCCAGCAGCTCCATCGCCAGGGGGCGAGGAGATACGCAGTATTTT.

The chain has TRBV19 and TRBJ1-2; no reliable D call. Trimming took 3 bases from V and 7 from J, leaving 15 bases between them. The CDR3 length is 14 residues. Per germline, CDR1 LNHDA and CDR2 SQIVND (reference sequence). The CDR3 sequence is CASSIEAGLGGYTF. CDR3 nucleotides: TGTGCCAGTAGTATCGAAGCGGGTTTGGGTGGCTACACCTTC.